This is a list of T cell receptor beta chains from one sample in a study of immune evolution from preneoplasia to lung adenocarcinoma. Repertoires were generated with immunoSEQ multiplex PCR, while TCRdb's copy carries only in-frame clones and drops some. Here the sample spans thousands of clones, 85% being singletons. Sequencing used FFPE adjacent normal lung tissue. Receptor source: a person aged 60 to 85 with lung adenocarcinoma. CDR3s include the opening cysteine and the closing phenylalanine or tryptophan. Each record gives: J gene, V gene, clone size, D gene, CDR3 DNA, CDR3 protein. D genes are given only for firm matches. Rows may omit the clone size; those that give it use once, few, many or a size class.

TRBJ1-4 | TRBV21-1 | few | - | TGTGCCAGCAGCCCCAAAACTAGGGTTTGGAACGAAAAACTGTTTTTT | CASSPKTRVWNEKLFF
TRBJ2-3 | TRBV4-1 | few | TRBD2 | TGCGCCAGCAGCCGACTAGCAGGTAGCACAGATACGCAGTATTTT | CASSRLAGSTDTQYF
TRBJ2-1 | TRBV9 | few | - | TGTGCCAGCAGCGTAAACGACCCCAATGAGCAGTTCTTC | CASSVNDPNEQFF
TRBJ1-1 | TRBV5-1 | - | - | TGCGCCAGCAGGGAGGGGGATATGAACACTGAAGCTTTCTTT | CASREGDMNTEAFF
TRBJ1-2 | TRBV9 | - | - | TGTGCCAGCAGCGTAGAATTTCGTCCCATCCCCGGAAATCAGTATGGCTACACCTTC | CASSVEFRPIPGNQYGYTF
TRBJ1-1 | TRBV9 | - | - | TGTGCCAGCAGCGTAGGACGGGACGGAGGGGGCACTGAAGCTTTCTTT | CASSVGRDGGGTEAFF
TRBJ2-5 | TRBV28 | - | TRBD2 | TGTGCCAGCAGTCGACAGACTAGCGGGGGTCGAGAGACCCAGTACTTC | CASSRQTSGGRETQYF
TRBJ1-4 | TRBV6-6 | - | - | TGTGCCAGCCTAGGGGCGGAAGCAACTAATGAAAAACTGTTTTTT | CASLGAEATNEKLFF
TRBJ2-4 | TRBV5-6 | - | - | TGTGCCAGCAGCTTGGTCCAGGGCGCCAAAAACATTCAGTACTTC | CASSLVQGAKNIQYF
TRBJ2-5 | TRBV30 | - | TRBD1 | TGTGCCTGGGGAAAGACAGGGCTTGGGACCCAGTACTTC | CAWGKTGLGTQYF
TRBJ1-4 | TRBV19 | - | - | TGTGCCAGTAGTATACGGAAACCTGAAAAACTGTTTTTT | CASSIRKPEKLFF
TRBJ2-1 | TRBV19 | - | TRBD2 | TGTGCCAGTAGTATAGATCTAGCGGGAGGAAATGAGCAGTTCTTC | CASSIDLAGGNEQFF
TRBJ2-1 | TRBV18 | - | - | TGTGCCAGCTCAATGGGACTCCAGCCAGAGGAGCAGTTCTTC | CASSMGLQPEEQFF